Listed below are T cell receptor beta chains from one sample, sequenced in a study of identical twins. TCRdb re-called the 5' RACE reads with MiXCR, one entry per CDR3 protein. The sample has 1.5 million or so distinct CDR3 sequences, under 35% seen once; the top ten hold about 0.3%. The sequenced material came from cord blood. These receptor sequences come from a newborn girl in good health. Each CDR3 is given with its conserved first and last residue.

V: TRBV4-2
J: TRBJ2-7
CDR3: CASSQVRDRGYEQYF

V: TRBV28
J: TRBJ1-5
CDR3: CASSLWTGGNQPQHF

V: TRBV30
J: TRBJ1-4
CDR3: CACPAEGNEKLFF

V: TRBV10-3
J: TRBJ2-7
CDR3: CAIFGQGAAEQYF

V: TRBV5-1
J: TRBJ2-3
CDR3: CASSLTGGTQYF

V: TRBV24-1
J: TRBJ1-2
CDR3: CATSGGTAYGYTF

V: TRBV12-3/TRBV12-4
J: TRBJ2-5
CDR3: CASSSRTSGVRNEQYF

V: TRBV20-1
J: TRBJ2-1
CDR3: CSAREPGFYNEQFF

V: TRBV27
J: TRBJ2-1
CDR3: CASSLWLAGNNEQFF

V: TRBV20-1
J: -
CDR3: CSARGTQGPETQYF

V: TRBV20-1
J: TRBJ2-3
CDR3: CSAGRLASTDTQYF

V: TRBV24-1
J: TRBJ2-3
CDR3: CATSDLEAESSGDTQYF

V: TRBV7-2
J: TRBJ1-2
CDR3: CASSSRGLQGEGYTF

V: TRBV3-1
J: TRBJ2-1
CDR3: CASSPSGLAPYNEQFF

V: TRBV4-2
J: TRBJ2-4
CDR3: CASSQEGPSGRRENIQYF